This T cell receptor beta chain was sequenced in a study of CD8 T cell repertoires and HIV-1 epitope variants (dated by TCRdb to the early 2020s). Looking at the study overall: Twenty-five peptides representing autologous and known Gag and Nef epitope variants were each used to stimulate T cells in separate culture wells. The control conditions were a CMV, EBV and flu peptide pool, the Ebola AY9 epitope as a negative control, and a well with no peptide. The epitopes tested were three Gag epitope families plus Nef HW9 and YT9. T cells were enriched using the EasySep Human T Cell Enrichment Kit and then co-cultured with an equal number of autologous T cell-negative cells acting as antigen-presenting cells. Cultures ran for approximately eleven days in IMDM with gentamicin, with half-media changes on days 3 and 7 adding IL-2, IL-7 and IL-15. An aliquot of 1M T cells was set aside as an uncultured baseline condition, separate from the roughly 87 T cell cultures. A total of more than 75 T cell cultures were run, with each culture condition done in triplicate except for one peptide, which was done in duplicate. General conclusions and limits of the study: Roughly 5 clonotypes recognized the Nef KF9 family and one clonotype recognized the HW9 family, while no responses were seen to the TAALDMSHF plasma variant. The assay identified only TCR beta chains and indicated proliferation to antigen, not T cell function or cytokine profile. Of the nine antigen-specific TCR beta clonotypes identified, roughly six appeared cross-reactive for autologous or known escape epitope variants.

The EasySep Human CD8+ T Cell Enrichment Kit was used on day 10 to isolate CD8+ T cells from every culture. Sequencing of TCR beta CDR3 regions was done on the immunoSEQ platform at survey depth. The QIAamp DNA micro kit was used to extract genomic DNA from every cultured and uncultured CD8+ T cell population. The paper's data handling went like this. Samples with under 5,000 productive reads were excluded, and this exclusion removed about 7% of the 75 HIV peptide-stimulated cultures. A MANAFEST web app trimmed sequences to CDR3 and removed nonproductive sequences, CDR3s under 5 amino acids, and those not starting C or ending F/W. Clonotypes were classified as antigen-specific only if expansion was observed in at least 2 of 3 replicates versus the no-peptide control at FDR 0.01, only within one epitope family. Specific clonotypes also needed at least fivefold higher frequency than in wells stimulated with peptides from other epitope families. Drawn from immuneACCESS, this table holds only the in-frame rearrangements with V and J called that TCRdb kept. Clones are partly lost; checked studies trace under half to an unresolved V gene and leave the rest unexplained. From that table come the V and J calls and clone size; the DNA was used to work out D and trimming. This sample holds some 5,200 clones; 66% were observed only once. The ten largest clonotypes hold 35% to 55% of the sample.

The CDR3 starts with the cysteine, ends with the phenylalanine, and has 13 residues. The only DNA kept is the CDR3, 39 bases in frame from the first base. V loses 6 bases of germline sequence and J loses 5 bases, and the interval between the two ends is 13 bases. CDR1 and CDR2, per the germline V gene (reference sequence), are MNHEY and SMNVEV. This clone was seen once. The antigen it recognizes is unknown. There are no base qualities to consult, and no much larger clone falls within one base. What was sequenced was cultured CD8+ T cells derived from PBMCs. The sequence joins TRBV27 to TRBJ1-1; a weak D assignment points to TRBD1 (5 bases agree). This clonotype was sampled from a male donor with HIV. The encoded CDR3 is CASRPGYGTEAFF. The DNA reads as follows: TGTGCCAGCAGGCCAGGGTACGGGACTGAAGCTTTCTTT.